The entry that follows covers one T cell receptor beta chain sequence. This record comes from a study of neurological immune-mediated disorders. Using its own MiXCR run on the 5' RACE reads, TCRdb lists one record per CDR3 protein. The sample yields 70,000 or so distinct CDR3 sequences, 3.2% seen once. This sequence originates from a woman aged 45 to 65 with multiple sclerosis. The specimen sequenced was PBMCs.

The CDR3 is CASSRTGEGYGYTF. The DNA of the CDR3 is TGCGCCAGCAGCCGGACAGGGGAGGGCTATGGCTACACCTTC. This rearrangement joins TRBV5-1 to TRBJ1-2, with 9 nucleotides matching TRBD1. The CDR3 totals 14 residues. Germline V lookup: CDR1 SGHRS, CDR2 YFSETQ. V was clipped by 4 bases and J by 4 bases; unmatched bases: 5.